A single T cell receptor beta chain is shown here with its context. The entry originates in a study of cytomegalovirus exposure and HLA in healthy donors. Both 60 Vbeta primers and 13 Jbeta primers went into the PCR. Profiling relied on immunoSEQ multiplex PCR, and the TCRdb table lists in-frame clones only, not all of them. Altogether some 74,000 clones are present, over 70% being singletons, with the ten largest covering over 0.95%. The CDR3 extends over 15 amino acids. Germline CDR1 reads SGHTA; CDR2 reads FQGNSA. The V end lost 1 base, the J end lost 4 bases, and 10 bases lay between the germline ends.

The rearrangement joins TRBV7-2 to TRBJ2-2, with no clear D. The source is a male donor in good health and CMV-seronegative. Sequencing used PBMCs. CDR3 protein: CASSLGGLSTGELFF. In DNA, the CDR3 is TGTGCCAGCAGCTTAGGAGGCTTGTCCACCGGGGAGCTGTTTTTT. Variable domain in full (rest from reference TRBV7-2 and TRBJ2-2): GAGVSQSPSNKVTEKGKDVELRCDPISGHTALYWYRQSLGQGLEFLIYFQGNSAPDKSGLPSDRFSAERTGGSVSTLTIQRTQQEDSAVYLCASSLGGLSTGELFFGEGSRLTVL.